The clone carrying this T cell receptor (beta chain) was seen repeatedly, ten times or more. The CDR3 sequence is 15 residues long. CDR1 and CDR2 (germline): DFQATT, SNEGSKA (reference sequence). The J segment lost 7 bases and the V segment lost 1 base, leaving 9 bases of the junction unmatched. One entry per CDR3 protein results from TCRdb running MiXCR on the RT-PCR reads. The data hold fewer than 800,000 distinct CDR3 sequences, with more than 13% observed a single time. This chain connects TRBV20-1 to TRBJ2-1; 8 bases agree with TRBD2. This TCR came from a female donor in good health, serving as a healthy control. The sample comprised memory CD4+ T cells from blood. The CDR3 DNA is TGCAGTGCTAGAGGGCCCTTGGGCGGGAGGAATGAGCAGTTCTTC. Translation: CSARGPLGGRNEQFF.